This TCR beta chain derives from a study of technical replicates of blood from several donors. Sequenced by immunoSEQ multiplex PCR; TCRdb stores in-frame clones only, minus some. The sample holds some 11,000 clones, about 90% seen once. This TCR was recovered from a human donor in good health. The sequenced sample was PBMCs.

The CDR3 reads CASRLTTGELFF. The CDR3 DNA reads TGTGCCAGCAGACTTACCACCGGGGAGCTGTTTTTT. The V call is TRBV27, the J call TRBJ2-2; D uncertain. CDR3 length: 12 amino acids. Germline CDR1 MNHEY, CDR2 SMNVEV (reference sequence). V was cut by 6 bases and J by 4 bases, with 6 bases left in between.